Sequencing of this T cell receptor (beta chain) was carried out in a study of T cell responses to AZD1222 COVID-19 vaccine. Germline V gene data show CDR1 as MNHEY and CDR2 as SVGAGI. The CDR3 loop spans 14 amino acids. Trimming cost V 3 bases and J 6 bases, with 12 bases left between them. Method: immunoSEQ multiplex PCR; TCRdb's copy keeps in-frame clones and lacks some. The sample consists of about 150,000 clones, 90% of them appearing once. The origin of this receptor is an adult in good health. The V and J genes are TRBV6-5 and TRBJ1-5; possible D gene TRBD1, 6 bases. The sequences come from peripheral blood, collected on day 0 of AZD1222 vaccination. The CDR3 loop reads CASSYRTVSQPQHF. CDR3 nucleotides: TGTGCCAGCAGTTATAGGACAGTATCTCAGCCCCAGCATTTT.